The 9 T cell receptor beta chains below all came from one sample that was sequenced in a study of T cell repertoires in cytomegalovirus infection. TCRdb re-called the reads through MiXCR, storing one row per CDR3 protein. The repertoire holds 50,000 or so distinct CDR3 sequences, approximately 20% seen once, with approximately 55% in the top ten. These TCRs' antigens remain unknown. This specimen was CD8+ T cells from cultured PBMCs, taken from culture after CMV antigen stimulation. These receptors all come from a human donor in good health (CMV status not recorded). Some clones in this sample may be carry-over from other donors' samples.

The chain employs TRBV19 and TRBJ2-2, with 9 bases fitting TRBD1. Germline lookup yields CDR1 LNHDA and CDR2 SQIVND (reference sequence). The CDR3 runs 18 residues. The junction had 13 bases not matched to a gene; V was cut back by 4 bases and J by 4 bases. The chain's CDR3 is CASSKFGQGSAATGELFF. CDR3 nucleotides: TGTGCCAGTAGTAAATTTGGACAGGGGAGTGCTGCCACCGGGGAGCTGTTTTTT.

The chain carries TRBV27 and TRBJ2-2; TRBD1 matches 9 bases. The germline CDR1 and CDR2 sequences are MNHEY and SMNVEV (reference sequence). The J segment lost 8 bases and the V segment lost 5 bases, leaving 9 bases of the junction unmatched. This CDR3 contains 15 residues. Written as DNA, the CDR3 is TGTGCCAGCAGTCTCCTGACAGGGGGATCTGGGGAGCTGTTTTTT. Its protein product is CASSLLTGGSGELFF.

The chain carries TRBV4-2 and TRBJ2-3, with 8 bases matching TRBD1. The CDR3 length is 16 residues. V shed 3 bases, J shed 2 bases, and the junction held 7 bases outside the gene matches. Germline V lookup: CDR1 LGHNA, CDR2 YNFKEQ. The CDR3 is CASSHERDRFTDTQYF. CDR3 DNA sequence: TGTGCCAGCAGCCATGAACGGGACAGGTTCACAGATACGCAGTATTTT.

The chain combines TRBV27 with TRBJ1-1; D is possibly TRBD1 (6 bases). Germline V gene lookup returns CDR1 MNHEY and CDR2 SMNVEV (reference sequence). Trimming cost V 2 bases and J 0 bases, with 10 bases left between them. There are 15 residues in the CDR3. In DNA, the CDR3 is TGTGCCAGCAGTTTACAGGGGTTAGTGAACACTGAAGCTTTCTTT. Protein product: CASSLQGLVNTEAFF.

This clonotype was counted ten times or more. V usage is TRBV4-3 and J usage is TRBJ2-1; 9 nucleotides line up with TRBD2. The CDR3 spans 17 residues. After removal of 3 bases from V and 2 bases from J, the junction contained 8 bases not matched to a gene. Germline V gene lookup returns CDR1 LGHNA and CDR2 YSLEER. As DNA, the CDR3 is TGCGCCAGCAGCCATACTGCGGGAGGGATGACCTACAATGAGCAGTTCTTC. It translates to CASSHTAGGMTYNEQFF.

This chain links TRBV19 with TRBJ2-3, with unresolved D. The CDR3 extends over 16 amino acids. V was trimmed by 0 bases and J by 0 bases, leaving 10 bases between them. Per the germline V gene, CDR1 is LNHDA and CDR2 is SQIVND (reference sequence). The CDR3 DNA follows: TGTGCCAGTAGTATAGATTCTGGAGTGAGCACAGATACGCAGTATTTT. Translation: CASSIDSGVSTDTQYF.

The table lists this clonotype with many counts. J is TRBJ2-6 and V is TRBV7-3; D unresolved. Germline CDR1 SGHTA, CDR2 FQGTGA. Trimming removed 1 base at V and 1 base at J, with 8 bases between. The length of the CDR3 is 16 residues. DNA of the CDR3: TGTGCCAGCAGCTTAATGGGGTGGTCTGGGGCCAACGTCCTGACTTTC. Protein sequence: CASSLMGWSGANVLTF.

Ten or more counts support this clonotype. The chain couples TRBV5-1 to TRBJ2-1; 10 nucleotides agree with TRBD1. Germline values: CDR1 SGHRS, CDR2 YFSETQ. Trimming cost V 3 bases and J 9 bases; bases outside gene matches: 9. The CDR3 has 15 residues. The DNA of the CDR3 is TGCGCCAGCAGCTCCGCCGGGACAGGGGTGGGTGAGCAGTTCTTC. Its protein is CASSSAGTGVGEQFF. The full variable domain, completed using reference TRBV5-1 and TRBJ2-1, is KAGVTQTPRYLIKTRGQQVTLSCSPISGHRSVSWYQQTPGQGLQFLFEYFSETQRNKGNFPGRFSGRQFSNSRSEMNVSTLELGDSALYLCASSSAGTGVGEQFFGPGTRLTVL.

A remark on this clonotype: A much larger clone lies one base from this, so it may be a read error. The chain recombines TRBV4-3 with TRBJ2-5, with D perhaps given as TRBD1 or TRBD2 (5 bases each). The CDR3 loop spans 15 amino acids. The ends were cut back, 0 bases at V and 0 bases at J, with 8 bases in the middle. Per the germline V gene, CDR1 is LGHNA and CDR2 is YSLEER. In DNA, the CDR3 is TGCGCCAGCAGCCAAGAATTGGGGGACCAAGAGACCCAGTACTTC. Its translation: CASSQELGDQETQYF.